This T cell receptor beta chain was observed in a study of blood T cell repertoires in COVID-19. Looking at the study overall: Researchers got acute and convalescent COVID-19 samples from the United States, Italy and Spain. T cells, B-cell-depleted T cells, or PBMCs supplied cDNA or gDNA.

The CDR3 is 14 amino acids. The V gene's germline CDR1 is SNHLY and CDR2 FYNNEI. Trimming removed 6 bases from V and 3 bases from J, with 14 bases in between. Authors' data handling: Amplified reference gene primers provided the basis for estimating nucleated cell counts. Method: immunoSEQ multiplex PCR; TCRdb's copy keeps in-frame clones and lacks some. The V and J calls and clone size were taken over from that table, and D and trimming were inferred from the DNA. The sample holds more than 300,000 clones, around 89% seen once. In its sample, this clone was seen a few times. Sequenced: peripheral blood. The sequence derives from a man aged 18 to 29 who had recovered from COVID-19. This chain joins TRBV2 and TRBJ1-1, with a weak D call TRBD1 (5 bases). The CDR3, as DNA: TGTGCCAGCAGGCCGCGGGGGGGGGACACTGAAGCTTTCTTT. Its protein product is CASRPRGGDTEAFF. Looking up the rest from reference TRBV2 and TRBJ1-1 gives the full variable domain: EPEVTQTPSHQVTQMGQEVILRCVPISNHLYFYWYRQILGQKVEFLVSFYNNEISEKSEIFDDQFSVERPDGSNFTLKIRSTKLEDSAMYFCASRPRGGDTEAFFGQGTRLTVV.